This T cell receptor (beta chain) was retrieved from a study of blood T cells in healthy people across ages. Primed by a sample-barcoded 5' primer and a J-beta primer mix, a second PCR proceeded for about 6 to 11 cycles. TCRdb fed the 5' RACE reads into MiXCR, producing one record per CDR3 protein. The sample consists of 600,000 to 650,000 distinct CDR3 sequences, roughly 53% of them appearing once. The TCR originated in a man in his sixties in good health. The sample consisted of blood.

The CDR3 is CSVETSGNTEAFF. CDR3 DNA sequence: TGCAGCGTTGAAACATCAGGGAACACTGAAGCTTTCTTT. The rearrangement uses TRBV29-1 and TRBJ1-1; D ambiguous. V lost 2 bases, J lost 1 base, and 8 bases lay in between. The CDR3 consists of 13 residues. Per germline, CDR1 SQVTM and CDR2 ANQGSEA. Looking up the rest from reference TRBV29-1 and TRBJ1-1 gives the full variable domain: SAVISQKPSRDICQRGTSLTIQCQVDSQVTMMFWYRQQPGQSLTLIATANQGSEATYESGFVIDKFPISRPNLTFSTLTVSNMSPEDSSIYLCSVETSGNTEAFFGQGTRLTVV.